Described below is a single T cell receptor (beta chain) sequence and its context. This sample stems from a study of blood T cell repertoires in COVID-19. Study as a whole: Acute and convalescent COVID-19 specimens originated in the United States, Italy and Spain.

Libraries were prepared by immunoSEQ multiplex PCR; TCRdb keeps only in-frame clonotypes and omits some of them. The top ten hold around 3% of the sample, which has 250,000 to 300,000 clones, just over 85% seen once. CDR3 length: 13 residues. Germline assignment: CDR1 KGHSH and CDR2 LQKENI. The V and J ends lost 3 bases and 10 bases respectively, with 10 bases between them. Sequenced material: peripheral blood. J is TRBJ2-6 and V is TRBV18, with D possibly being TRBD2 (5 bases). The receptor's source is a woman between 25 and 40 years old with active or convalescent COVID-19. CDR3 nucleotide sequence: TGTGCCAGCTCACCCTTGAGGGTGAACGTCCTGACTTTC. Encoded protein: CASSPLRVNVLTF.